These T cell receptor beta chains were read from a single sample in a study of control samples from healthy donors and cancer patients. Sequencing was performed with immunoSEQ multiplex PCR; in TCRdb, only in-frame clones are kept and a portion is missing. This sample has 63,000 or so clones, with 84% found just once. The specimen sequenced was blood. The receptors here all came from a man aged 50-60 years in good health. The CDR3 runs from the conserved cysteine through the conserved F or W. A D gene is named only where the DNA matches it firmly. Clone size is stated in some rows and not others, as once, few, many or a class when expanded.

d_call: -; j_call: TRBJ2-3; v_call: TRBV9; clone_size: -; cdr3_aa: CASSVDSNTDTQYF; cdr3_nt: TGTGCCAGCAGCGTAGACTCTAACACAGATACGCAGTATTTT
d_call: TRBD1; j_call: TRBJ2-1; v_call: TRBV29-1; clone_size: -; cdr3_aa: CSVRGQGANNEQFF; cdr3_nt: TGCAGCGTGAGGGGACAGGGGGCGAATAATGAGCAGTTCTTC
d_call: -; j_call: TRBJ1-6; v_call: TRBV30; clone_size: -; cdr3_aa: CAWSTSSYNSPLHF; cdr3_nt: TGTGCCTGGAGTACCAGCTCCTATAATTCACCCCTCCACTTT
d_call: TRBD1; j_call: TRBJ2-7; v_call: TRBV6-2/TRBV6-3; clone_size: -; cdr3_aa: CASSYYIRDSSSYEQYF; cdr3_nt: TGTGCCAGCAGTTACTATATTCGGGACAGCTCTTCCTACGAGCAGTACTTC
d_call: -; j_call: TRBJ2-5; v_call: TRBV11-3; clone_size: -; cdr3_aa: CASSLGRDGLQETQYF; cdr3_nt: TGTGCCAGCAGCTTAGGGAGGGATGGACTCCAAGAGACCCAGTACTTC
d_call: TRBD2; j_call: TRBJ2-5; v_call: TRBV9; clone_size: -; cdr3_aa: CASSVDASGNRETQYF; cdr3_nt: TGTGCCAGCAGCGTAGACGCTAGCGGAAACAGGGAGACCCAGTACTTC
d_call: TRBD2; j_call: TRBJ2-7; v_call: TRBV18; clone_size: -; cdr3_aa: CASSPAAGARYEQYF; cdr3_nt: TGTGCCAGCTCACCCGCAGCGGGAGCTAGATACGAGCAGTACTTC
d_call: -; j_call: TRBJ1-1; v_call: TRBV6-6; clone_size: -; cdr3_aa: CASGELFRYTEAFF; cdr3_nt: TGTGCCAGCGGGGAACTCTTCAGGTACACTGAAGCTTTCTTT
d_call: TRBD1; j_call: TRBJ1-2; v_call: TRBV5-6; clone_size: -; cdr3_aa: CASSPTGDYGYTF; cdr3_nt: TGTGCCAGCAGCCCGACAGGGGACTATGGCTACACCTTC
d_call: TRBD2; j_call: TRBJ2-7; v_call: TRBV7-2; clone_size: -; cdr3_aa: CASSTLAGGPNEQYF; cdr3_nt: TGTGCCAGCAGCACCTTAGCGGGAGGGCCTAACGAGCAGTACTTC
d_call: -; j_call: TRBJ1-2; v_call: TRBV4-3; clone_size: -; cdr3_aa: CASSQGISGGYGYTF; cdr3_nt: TGCGCCAGCAGCCAGGGAATTTCGGGGGGTTATGGCTACACCTTC
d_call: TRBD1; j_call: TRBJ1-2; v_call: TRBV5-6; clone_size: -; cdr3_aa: CASSADRGPNYGYTF; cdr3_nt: TGTGCCAGCAGCGCCGACAGGGGACCTAACTATGGCTACACCTTC
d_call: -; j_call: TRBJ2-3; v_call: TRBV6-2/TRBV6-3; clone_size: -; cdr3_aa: CASSSPGLSTDTQYF; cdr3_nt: TGTGCCAGCAGTTCCCCGGGGCTGAGCACAGATACGCAGTATTTT
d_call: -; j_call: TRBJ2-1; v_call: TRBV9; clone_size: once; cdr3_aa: CASSVISNPNNEQFF; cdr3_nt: TGTGCCAGCAGCGTGATCAGTAACCCGAACAATGAGCAGTTCTTC
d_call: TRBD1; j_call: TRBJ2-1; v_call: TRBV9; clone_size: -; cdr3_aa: CASSASGQGTYNEQFF; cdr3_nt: TGTGCCAGCAGCGCCTCGGGACAGGGGACCTACAATGAGCAGTTCTTC
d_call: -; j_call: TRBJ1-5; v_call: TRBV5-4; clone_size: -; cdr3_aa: CASSLGGQSNQPQHF; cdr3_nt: TGTGCCAGCAGCTTGGGAGGTCAGAGCAATCAGCCCCAGCATTTT
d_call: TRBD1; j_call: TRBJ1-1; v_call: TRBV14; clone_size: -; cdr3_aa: CASSLRTGRNTEAFF; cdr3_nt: TGTGCCAGCAGCCTCCGGACAGGGAGGAACACTGAAGCTTTCTTT
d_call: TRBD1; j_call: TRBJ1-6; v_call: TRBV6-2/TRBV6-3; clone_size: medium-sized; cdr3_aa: CASSKTTGVSSSPLHF; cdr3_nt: TGTGCCAGCAGTAAAACGACAGGGGTATCGTCTTCACCCCTCCACTTT
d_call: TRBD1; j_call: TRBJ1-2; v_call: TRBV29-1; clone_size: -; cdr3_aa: CSVRDRGGYGYTF; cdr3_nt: TGCAGCGTTAGGGACAGGGGAGGCTATGGCTACACCTTC
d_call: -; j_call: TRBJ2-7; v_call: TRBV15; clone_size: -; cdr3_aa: CATSRVFSDGWDYEQYF; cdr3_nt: TGTGCCACCAGCAGAGTTTTCTCCGACGGGTGGGACTACGAGCAGTACTTC
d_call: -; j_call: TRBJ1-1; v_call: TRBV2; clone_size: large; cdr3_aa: CASSGSWPADAEAFF; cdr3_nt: TGTGCCAGCAGTGGCAGCTGGCCGGCTGATGCTGAAGCTTTCTTT
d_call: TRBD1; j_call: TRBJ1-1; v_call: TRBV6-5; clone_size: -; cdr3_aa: CASRGTGTNTEAFF; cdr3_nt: TGTGCCAGCAGGGGGACAGGGACGAACACTGAAGCTTTCTTT
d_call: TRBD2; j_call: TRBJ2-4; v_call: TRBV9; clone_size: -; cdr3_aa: CASSVRDSREGNRENIQYF; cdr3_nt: TGTGCCAGCAGCGTTCGGGATAGTCGGGAGGGCAACAGGGAAAACATTCAGTACTTC
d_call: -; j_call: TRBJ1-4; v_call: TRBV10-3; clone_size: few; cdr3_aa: CAISERSGRGEKLFF; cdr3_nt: TGTGCCATCAGTGAACGTTCGGGGCGAGGGGAAAAACTGTTTTTT
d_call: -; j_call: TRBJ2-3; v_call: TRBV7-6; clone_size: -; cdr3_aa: CASSATGTSYGDTQYF; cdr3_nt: TGTGCCAGCAGCGCAACCGGGACCTCCTACGGAGATACGCAGTATTTT
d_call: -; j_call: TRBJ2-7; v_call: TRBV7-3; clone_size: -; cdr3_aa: CASSPLSFSEQYF; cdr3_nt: TGTGCCAGCAGCCCGCTGAGTTTTAGCGAGCAGTACTTC
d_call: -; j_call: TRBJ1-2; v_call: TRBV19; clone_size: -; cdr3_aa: CASSKPYRVDGYTF; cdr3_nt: TGTGCCAGTAGTAAGCCATACAGGGTAGACGGCTACACCTTC
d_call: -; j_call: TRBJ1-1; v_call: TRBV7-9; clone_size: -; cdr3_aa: CASSFGTGQNTEAFF; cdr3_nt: TGTGCCAGCAGCTTCGGCACAGGGCAGAACACTGAAGCTTTCTTT
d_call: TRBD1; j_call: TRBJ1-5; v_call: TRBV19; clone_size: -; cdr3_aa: CASSATGLNQPQHF; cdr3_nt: TGTGCCAGTAGTGCGACAGGGTTGAATCAGCCCCAGCATTTT
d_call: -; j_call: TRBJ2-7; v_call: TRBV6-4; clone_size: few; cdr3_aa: CASSDSSKREQYF; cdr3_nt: TGTGCCAGCAGTGACTCGTCGAAGAGAGAGCAGTACTTC
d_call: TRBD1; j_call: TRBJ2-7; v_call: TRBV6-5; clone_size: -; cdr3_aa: CASRLGQGNYEQYF; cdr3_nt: TGTGCCAGCCGCCTGGGACAGGGGAACTACGAGCAGTACTTC
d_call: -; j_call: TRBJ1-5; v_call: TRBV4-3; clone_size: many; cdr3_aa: CASSQDPPQLNQPQHF; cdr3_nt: TGCGCCAGCAGCCAAGACCCTCCCCAGCTCAATCAGCCCCAGCATTTT
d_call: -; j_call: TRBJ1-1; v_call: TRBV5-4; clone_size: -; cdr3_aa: CASSSIKGGAFF; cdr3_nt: TGTGCCAGCAGCTCTATTAAGGGAGGAGCTTTCTTT
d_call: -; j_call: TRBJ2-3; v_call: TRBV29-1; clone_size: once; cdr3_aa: CSVEQYPSTDTQYF; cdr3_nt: TGCAGCGTTGAACAGTATCCGAGCACAGATACGCAGTATTTT
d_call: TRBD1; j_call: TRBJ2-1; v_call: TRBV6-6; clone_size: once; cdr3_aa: CASSYSGQGPYEQFF; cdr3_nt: TGTGCCAGCAGTTACTCGGGACAGGGTCCGTATGAGCAGTTCTTC
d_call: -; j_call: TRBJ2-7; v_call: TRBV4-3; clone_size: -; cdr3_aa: CASSQDSGAEQYF; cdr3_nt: TGCGCCAGCAGCCAAGATTCCGGGGCCGAGCAGTACTTC
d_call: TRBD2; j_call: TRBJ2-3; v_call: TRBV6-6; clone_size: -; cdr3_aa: CASKTGLAGGTDTQYF; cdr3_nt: TGTGCCAGCAAGACGGGACTAGCGGGGGGAACAGATACGCAGTATTTT